A selection of T cell receptor beta chains follows, all from one sample in a study of tumor and adjacent non-tumor tissue in lung cancer. TCRdb passed the multiplex PCR reads through MiXCR, listing each CDR3 protein once. Here the sample spans about 200,000 distinct CDR3 sequences, 70% to 75% being singletons. Sequenced: lung tumor tissue. The receptor set was obtained from a man in his sixties with non-small cell lung cancer. The CDR3 runs from the conserved cysteine through the conserved F or W. The order of the fields is V gene, D gene, clone size, J gene, CDR3 DNA, CDR3 protein. The D gene is left open where the match is weak. Expanded clones get a size class; other rows say once, few or many, or leave the size out.

>TRBV4-2|-|-|TRBJ1-6
TGTGCCAGCAGCCACGTCGACACGGGAAATTCACCCCTCCACTTT
CASSHVDTGNSPLHF
>TRBV6-5|TRBD1|few|TRBJ2-7
TGTGCCACCAAGGGGACGAGGGACAGAGCGCGCGAGCAGTACTTC
CATKGTRDRAREQYF
>TRBV5-1|TRBD1|-|TRBJ2-1
TGCGCCAGCAGCTCGGGCACAGGGTACGGGACAGGGCAGTTCTTC
CASSSGTGYGTGQFF
>TRBV21-1|-|-|TRBJ2-1
TGTGCCAGTAGCAGACTTGGACAGGGCCGCTACAATGAGCAGTTCTTC
CASSRLGQGRYNEQFF
>TRBV5-1|TRBD2|many|TRBJ2-3
TGCGCCAGCAGCTGGGGACTAGCGGGAAAAAACACAGATACGCAGTATTTT
CASSWGLAGKNTDTQYF
>TRBV11-2|-|many|TRBJ2-1
TGTGCCAGCAGCTTAGGGGACCGCACCATCAATGAGCAGTTCTTC
CASSLGDRTINEQFF
>TRBV19|-|-|TRBJ1-2
TGTGCCAGTAGTATACAGGGGCACTATGGCTACACCTTC
CASSIQGHYGYTF
>TRBV6-5|-|few|TRBJ1-1
TGTGCCAGCGGAACGAGATCGAACACTGAAGCTTTCTTT
CASGTRSNTEAFF
>TRBV11-3|TRBD1|-|TRBJ1-1
TGTGCCAGCAGCTTAGATCAGGGGGCAGGCACCGGAGCTTTCTTT
CASSLDQGAGTGAFF
>TRBV11-1|-|-|TRBJ2-7
TGTGCCAGCAAGGGCTACGAGGACAAGCAGCACTTC
CASKGYEDKQHF
>TRBV6-5|-|-|TRBJ2-1
TGTGCCAGCAGAGAAGAGGCCGGACGACTGTCACAGTTCTTC
CASREEAGRLSQFF
>TRBV10-3|-|-|TRBJ2-1
TGTGCCATCAAGGTGACTGAGAATGAACAGTTCTTC
CAIKVTENEQFF
>TRBV29-1|-|-|TRBJ1-1
TGCAACGTTGACGGCGGCGGGAACACTGAAGCTTTATTT
CNVDGGGNTEALF
>TRBV5-1|-|few|TRBJ1-2
TGCGCCAGCAGCTCCGGCGGACAGCCTTCAAACTATGGCTACACCTTC
CASSSGGQPSNYGYTF
>TRBV4-3|-|-|TRBJ2-1
TGCGCCAGCAGCCAAGGACAGAAAGACAATGAGCAGTTGTTC
CASSQGQKDNEQLF
>TRBV30|-|-|TRBJ1-1
TGTGCCTGGGTTCACAACACTGAAGCTTTCTTT
CAWVHNTEAFF
>TRBV20-1|-|-|TRBJ2-1
TGCAGTGCTAGGATGGCACAACGATACAATGAGCAGTTCTTC
CSARMAQRYNEQFF
>TRBV12-3/TRBV12-4|TRBD1|many|TRBJ1-2
TGTGCCAGCAGTTTGGGACAGCCTCGGGGCTATGGCTACACCTTC
CASSLGQPRGYGYTF
>TRBV5-4|-|-|TRBJ1-2
TGTGCCTGCAGTTTGGATAACTATGGCTACACCTTC
CACSLDNYGYTF
>TRBV4-2|TRBD2|-|TRBJ2-7
TGTGCCAGCAGCCATTCCGTGACTAGCGGGAGTGCCACCTACGAGCAGTACTTC
CASSHSVTSGSATYEQYF
>TRBV4-2|-|-|TRBJ2-2
TGTGCCAGCAGCCAAGCGATGATTGGTGTTTTCGAGGAGCTGTTTTTT
CASSQAMIGVFEELFF
>TRBV6-5|-|-|TRBJ2-1
TGTGCCAGCAGTTCCGGGGGTGTAACCTACAATGAGCAGTTCTTC
CASSSGGVTYNEQFF
>TRBV11-2|TRBD2|-|TRBJ2-1
TGTGCCAGCAGCTTAGACAGGACTAGCACCAATGAGCAGTTCTTC
CASSLDRTSTNEQFF
>TRBV28|-|-|TRBJ2-7
TGTGCCAGCATCCCGGGGGCGGCTACCTACGAGCAGTACTTC
CASIPGAATYEQYF
>TRBV12-5|TRBD1|few|TRBJ1-1
TGTGCTATGGGACAGGGGGATTTGGGTAAAGCTTTCTTT
CAMGQGDLGKAFF
>TRBV20-1|TRBD2|few|TRBJ2-3
TGCAGTGCTTGGACTAGCGGGGCCGCTTCCGATACGCAGTATTTT
CSAWTSGAASDTQYF
>TRBV11-2|-|-|TRBJ1-5
TGTTCCAGCAGCTTATCAGCTAATCAGCCCCAGCATTTT
CSSSLSANQPQHF
>TRBV11-3|TRBD2|once|TRBJ2-2
TGTGCCAGCAGCTCCCGAGGACCGGGAGGATACAGAGTCGGGGAGCTGTTTTTT
CASSSRGPGGYRVGELFF
>TRBV6-5|TRBD1|few|TRBJ1-4
TGTGCCAGCAGTAAACAGGGGGCAGTGAATGAAAAACTGTTTTTT
CASSKQGAVNEKLFF
>TRBV6-6|-|once|TRBJ2-3
TGTGCCAGCAGTTACTCGACGGGGAATCAGCCCCAGTATTTT
CASSYSTGNQPQYF
>TRBV24-1|-|once|TRBJ2-7
TGTGCCACCAGTGATTTGGCTGGTCGTGTGGAGTACTTC
CATSDLAGRVEYF
>TRBV12-3/TRBV12-4|-|-|TRBJ2-1
TGTGCCAGCAGCCGACCGGGACTTCCTGAAAATATGGGTGAGCATTTCTTC
CASSRPGLPENMGEHFF
>TRBV6-1|-|-|TRBJ1-2
TGTGCCAGCAGTGAAGCGGGGGAGGTTAGCTATGGCTACACCTTC
CASSEAGEVSYGYTF
>TRBV11-2|TRBD1|-|TRBJ2-6
TGTGACAGCAGCTTAGTTCCAAAGGACAGGCCCTCTGGGGCCGACGTCCTGCCTTTC
CDSSLVPKDRPSGADVLPF
>TRBV20-1|-|-|TRBJ1-5
TGCCATGCACCTCAGGGCGACAGCAATCAGCCCCAGCATTTT
CHAPQGDSNQPQHF
>TRBV4-2|-|-|TRBJ2-1
TGTGCCAGCAGCCAAGGGACGATTACCTCCTACAATGATCAGTTCTTC
CASSQGTITSYNDQFF
>TRBV11-2|-|-|TRBJ2-7
TGTGCCAGCAGCTCTACATGGGGCTCAGTTTCCGAGCATTACTTC
CASSSTWGSVSEHYF
>TRBV6-1|-|-|TRBJ1-5
TGCGCCAGCAGTTCGAACAGGGTAGGGAATCAGCCCCGGCATTTT
CASSSNRVGNQPRHF
>TRBV29-1|TRBD2|-|TRBJ2-7
TGCAGCTTTGTGGGCGGGGGCTCCTACGAGCAGTACTTC
CSFVGGGSYEQYF
>TRBV20-1|-|-|TRBJ2-7
TGCAGTGCTAGAGGGCTTGGCGCGAGTTCCTACGAGCAGTACTTC
CSARGLGASSYEQYF
>TRBV4-3|-|-|TRBJ2-3
TGCGCCAGCAGCCAAGGTGGAAGGGGTTCGGGTGATAGGCAGTATTTT
CASSQGGRGSGDRQYF
>TRBV6-5|-|-|TRBJ1-4
TGTGCCAGCAGTGGACAGATGAATGAAAAACTGTTTTTT
CASSGQMNEKLFF
>TRBV29-1|-|-|TRBJ1-2
TGCAGCGTTGAAGATCAGGGATGTGGCTACACCTTC
CSVEDQGCGYTF
>TRBV12-3/TRBV12-4|TRBD2|once|TRBJ2-1
TGTGCCAGCACTCTCCAACTAGCGGGAGCTGGAAATGATCAGTTCTTC
CASTLQLAGAGNDQFF
>TRBV5-5|-|many|TRBJ2-7
TGTGCCAGCAGCCCCACTGGGACTTACTCCTACGAGCAGTACTTC
CASSPTGTYSYEQYF
>TRBV4-1|-|-|TRBJ2-5
TGCGCCAGCAGCCAAGTGAGCAGGGCTATACAAGAGACCCAGTACTTC
CASSQVSRAIQETQYF